This T cell receptor (beta chain) was identified in a study of Ad26.COV2.S vaccination and SARS-CoV-2 variants. The assay was immunoSEQ multiplex PCR, and TCRdb's table has in-frame clones only and misses some. The sample consists of about 350,000 clones, just over 90% of them appearing once. Sequencing used peripheral blood, obtained after recovery from COVID-19. The sequence came from a human donor who had recovered from COVID-19.

In DNA form, the CDR3 reads TGTGCCAGCAGCCCCGGACTAGTCTTACGCACAGATACGCAGTATTTT. Protein product: CASSPGLVLRTDTQYF. This chain links TRBV7-2 with TRBJ2-3, with 7 bases aligning to TRBD2. J was trimmed by 1 base and V by 5 bases; bases with no gene match: 9. Germline values: CDR1 SGHTA, CDR2 FQGNSA. CDR3 length: 16 residues. The full variable domain, rest sourced from reference TRBV7-2 and TRBJ2-3, is GAGVSQSPSNKVTEKGKDVELRCDPISGHTALYWYRQSLGQGLEFLIYFQGNSAPDKSGLPSDRFSAERTGGSVSTLTIQRTQQEDSAVYLCASSPGLVLRTDTQYFGPGTRLTVL.